This TCR beta chain was sequenced for a study of Tregs in tolerant kidney transplant recipients. Method: immunoSEQ multiplex PCR; TCRdb's copy keeps in-frame clones and lacks some. Its clone listing holds around 48,000 clones. Germline V CDR1 and CDR2: SGHNT, YYREEE (reference sequence). This CDR3 is built from 15 residues. V lost 1 base, J lost 1 base, and 9 bases lay in between. For this clone: From the germline J gene comes the end of the CDR3, since the read stops 3 residues before it.

The chain uses TRBV5-4 and TRBJ2-1; the D gene is possibly TRBD1 (6 bases). The receptor comes from a human donor who received a combined kidney and bone marrow transplant. The sample was CD4+ T cells from blood, taken before the transplant. The CDR3 DNA, read in part, is TGTGCCAGCAGCTTGTTTCAGGGGTCCTACAATGAG. It is translated as CASSLFQGSYNE. The entire CDR3 protein is CASSLFQGSYNEQFF. The full variable domain, in which reference TRBV5-4 and TRBJ2-1 provide the parts outside the CDR3, is ETGVTQSPTHLIKTRGQQVTLRCSSQSGHNTVSWYQQALGQGPQFIFQYYREEENGRGNFPPRFSGLQFPNYSSELNVNALELDDSALYLCASSLFQGSYNEQFFGPGTRLTVL.